This is a list of T cell receptor beta chains from one sample in a study of metastatic and nonmetastatic thyroid tumors. TCRdb re-analyzed the PCR reads using MiXCR. This sample has several thousand clones, with about 15% found just once. Sequenced sample: blood. The receptors shown here come from a female donor with papillary thyroid cancer or a benign thyroid nodule (not recorded which). Some clones in this sample may be carry-over from other donors' samples. CDR3s include the opening cysteine and the closing phenylalanine or tryptophan. The order of the fields is V gene, clone size, J gene, D gene, CDR3 DNA, CDR3 protein. D genes are given only for firm matches. Clone size is not always given. Where it is, it says once, few, many or a class for expanded clones.

>TRBV2|many|TRBJ2-5|.
TGTGCCAGCTCACTTCTATCAAGGTACCAAGAGACCCAGTACTTC
CASSLLSRYQETQYF
>TRBV6-1|few|TRBJ2-5|.
TGTGCCAGCACCCCTGGAATGCAGAGGGCGACCCAGTACTTC
CASTPGMQRATQYF
>TRBV18|medium-sized|TRBJ2-5|.
TGTGCCAGCTCACCACGGCGAGAGACCCAGTACTTC
CASSPRRETQYF
>TRBV14|many|TRBJ2-7|.
TGTGCCAGCAGCCTCTCCGGGCCCGAGCAGTACTTC
CASSLSGPEQYF
>TRBV19|medium-sized|TRBJ1-5|.
TGTGCCAGTAAAGGATCGATCGGCAATCAGCCCCAGCATTTT
CASKGSIGNQPQHF
>TRBV7-2|medium-sized|TRBJ2-7|.
TGTGCCAGCAGCTTTGGGCCGGCTGATCAGTACTTC
CASSFGPADQYF
>TRBV6-2/TRBV6-3|few|TRBJ1-2|.
TGTGCCAGCAGTTACCCTTCGGCAGGGGCGTATGGCTACACCTTC
CASSYPSAGAYGYTF
>TRBV6-4|many|TRBJ2-3|TRBD2
TGTGCCAGCAGTGATAGCGCGGGAGCCTTCACAGATACGCAGTATTTT
CASSDSAGAFTDTQYF
>TRBV11-2|.|TRBJ2-1|TRBD2
TGTGCCAGCAGGGGACTAGCGGGAGGGCCTCAGAATGAGCAGTTCTTC
CASRGLAGGPQNEQFF
>TRBV9|many|TRBJ2-1|.
TGTGCCAGCAGCGTAGTTGCAGGATACAATGAGCAGTTCTTC
CASSVVAGYNEQFF
>TRBV6-5|.|TRBJ2-1|.
TGTGCCAGCAGCTACTACCATGAGCAGTTCTTC
CASSYYHEQFF
>TRBV5-1|many|TRBJ1-1|.
TGCGCCAGCAGCCAGGGGAGTCCGGCCGTGAACACTGAAGCTTTCTTT
CASSQGSPAVNTEAFF
>TRBV11-2|.|TRBJ2-7|TRBD2
TGTGCCAGCAGCTCTACTAGCGGGAAAGGTTACGAGCAGTACTTC
CASSSTSGKGYEQYF
>TRBV7-2|.|TRBJ2-5|.
TGTGCCAGCAGCTTAGGCGACACACCGTACCAAGAGACCCAGCACTTC
CASSLGDTPYQETQHF
>TRBV4-1|many|TRBJ1-4|.
TGCGCCAGCAGCCAAGGGGAGGCGGAGGAAAAACTGTTTTTT
CASSQGEAEEKLFF
>TRBV15|few|TRBJ1-6|.
TGTGCCACCATGCAGCTTGGTTCACCCCTCCACTTT
CATMQLGSPLHF
>TRBV7-2|many|TRBJ1-2|.
TGTGCCAGCAGCCGCCGTTTTGGTGTCGGGGATGGCTACACCTTC
CASSRRFGVGDGYTF